This passage covers 23 T cell receptor beta chains from one sample sequenced in a study of blood T cells in healthy people across ages. A second roughly 6 to 12 cycle PCR used barcoded and J-beta primers. TCRdb passed the 5' RACE reads through MiXCR, listing each CDR3 protein once. The profile shows around 650,000 distinct CDR3 sequences, around 38% of them singletons. Sequencing was performed on blood. These receptors originate from a man at least 80 years old in good health.

To note about this clonotype: A junction boundary mismatches the germline segment, possibly from a read error. V is TRBV6-6 and J is TRBJ2-7; possible D gene TRBD2, 6 bases. The J call is uncertain, as TRBJ2-5 better fits the DNA end. CDR1 and CDR2 from the germline V gene are MNHNY and SVGAGI (reference sequence). The CDR3 extends over 14 amino acids. CDR3 nucleotide sequence: TGTGCCAGCAGTGACTCGGAGGGGAAAGAGACCCAGTACTTC. Its translation is CASSDSEGKETQYF.

This clonotype was detected only a few times. The chain combines TRBV4-1 with TRBJ1-2, with 7 bases identical to TRBD1. Germline CDR1 reads MGHRA; CDR2 reads YSYEKL. V lost 4 bases and J lost 4; bases outside the gene matches: 9. The CDR3 contains 15 residues. As DNA, the CDR3 is TGCGCCAGCAGCCCCGATCCGACAGGGCCCTATGGCTACACCTTC. Its protein product is CASSPDPTGPYGYTF.

This rearrangement joins TRBV7-2 to TRBJ1-4; the D is unclear. The length of the CDR3 is 15 residues. V shed 1 base and J shed 3 bases, with 9 bases lying between them. Germline CDR1 reads SGHTA; CDR2 reads FQGNSA. The CDR3 region is CASSLDSGSNEKLFF. In DNA, the CDR3 is TGTGCCAGCAGCTTAGATTCAGGCTCTAATGAAAAACTGTTTTTT.

This clonotype was observed once. This chain connects TRBV7-2 to TRBJ2-7; 7 bases are shared with TRBD2. The end of the DNA aligns better with TRBJ2-5, so the J call may be wrong. The CDR3 consists of 16 residues. Germline lookup yields CDR1 SGHTA and CDR2 FQGNSA. CDR3 amino acids: CASSLGLAPGGETQYF. In DNA form, the CDR3 reads TGTGCCAGCAGCTTAGGACTAGCCCCCGGGGGGGAGACCCAGTACTTC.

CDR3 DNA: TGTGCCAGCAGTGAAGTAGGTAGAAATGAGCAGTTCTTC. Translating gives CASSEVGRNEQFF. This chain links TRBV2 with TRBJ2-1; D gene unclear. CDR1 SNHLY and CDR2 FYNNEI come from the germline V gene. The CDR3 has 13 amino acids. V shed 1 base and J shed 7 bases, with 8 bases lying between them.

The table lists this clonotype with a few counts. The chain joins TRBV20-1 to TRBJ1-1; no clear D gene. The V gene's germline CDR1 is DFQATT and CDR2 SNEGSKA (reference sequence). V lost 1 base and J 6 bases, leaving 9 bases between the germline ends. CDR3 length equals 12 residues. For the CDR3, the DNA is TGCAGTGCTAGAGCGGAGAGGGCTGAAGCTTTCTTT. This codes for CSARAERAEAFF.

The CDR3 is CAISERGQGMDEQFF. The CDR3 bases are TGTGCCATCAGTGAGAGGGGACAGGGGATGGATGAGCAGTTCTTC. This chain joins TRBV10-3 and TRBJ2-1; TRBD1 agrees at 10 bases. V was pared by 2 bases and J by 8 bases, with 6 bases of the junction left unmatched. CDR3 length: 15 amino acids. The germline V gene has CDR1 ENHRY and CDR2 SYGVKD.

CDR3 residues: CASSQVLAGGPRADTQYF. CDR3 in DNA: TGTGCCAGCAGCCAAGTGCTAGCGGGAGGGCCGAGGGCAGATACGCAGTATTTT. This chain links TRBV3-1 with TRBJ2-3; 12 bases line up with TRBD2. The CDR3 extends over 18 amino acids. From germline, CDR1 is LGHDT and CDR2 YNNKEL (reference sequence). The V segment lost 1 base and the J segment 4 bases; nucleotides outside the gene matches: 9.

This rearrangement joins TRBV9 to TRBJ2-1, with D hard to call. Germline assignment: CDR1 SGDLS and CDR2 YYNGEE. V lost 0 bases, J lost 7 bases, and 14 bases lay in between. The CDR3 loop spans 15 amino acids. The CDR3 is CASSVGSNVGNEQFF. As DNA, the CDR3 is TGTGCCAGCAGCGTAGGGTCAAACGTTGGGAATGAGCAGTTCTTC. The entire variable domain, with the rest obtained from reference TRBV9 and TRBJ2-1, is as follows: DSGVTQTPKHLITATGQRVTLRCSPRSGDLSVYWYQQSLDQGLQFLIQYYNGEERAKGNILERFSAQQFPDLHSELNLSSLELGDSALYFCASSVGSNVGNEQFFGPGTRLTVL.

The chain uses TRBV27 and TRBJ2-6, with 7 bases lining up with TRBD2. This CDR3 spans 17 amino acids. Germline-derived CDR1 and CDR2 are MNHEY and SMNVEV (reference sequence). Unmatched junction bases numbered 7, after V lost 5 bases and J lost 0 bases. Here the CDR3 reads CASSAGLSHSGANVLTF. The DNA of the CDR3 is TGTGCCAGCAGTGCGGGACTATCCCACTCTGGGGCCAACGTCCTGACTTTC.

The chain combines TRBV7-9 with TRBJ2-4, with unresolved D. CDR1 and CDR2 from the germline V gene are SEHNR and FQNEAQ (reference sequence). Between the trimmed V and J ends, which lost 5 bases and 7 bases, there was a span of 15 bases. The CDR3 totals 14 residues. The CDR3 DNA reads as TGTGCCAGCAGCGCAGACGGTTACCGGAACATTCAGTACTTC. Translated: CASSADGYRNIQYF.

This clonotype was counted a few times. This chain joins TRBV4-2 and TRBJ1-1, with 7 bases matching TRBD1. The CDR3 has 16 residues. Trimming at V came to 3 bases and at J to 0 bases, leaving 7 bases not matched to a gene. From germline, CDR1 is LGHNA and CDR2 YNFKEQ. CDR3 sequence (DNA): TGTGCCAGCAGCCACGACACGGGACAGATGAACACTGAAGCTTTCTTT. It encodes CASSHDTGQMNTEAFF.

The chain uses TRBV5-1 and TRBJ2-3; tentatively, D is TRBD2 (6 bases). The germline V gene encodes CDR1 SGHRS and CDR2 YFSETQ. Trimming shortened V by 7 bases and J by 0 bases, and 15 bases separated the two germline ends. The CDR3 is 15 residues long. The CDR3 DNA is TGCGCCAGCGGCTCGCGGGGACTGAGCACAGATACGCAGTATTTT. Protein: CASGSRGLSTDTQYF.

In DNA form, the CDR3 reads TGCAGTGCTAGAGAAAGACGGATAGCGGGAGCTACCAATGAGCAGTTCTTC. Protein sequence: CSARERRIAGATNEQFF. This sequence joins TRBV20-1 and TRBJ2-1; 9 bases match TRBD2. With V trimmed by 0 bases and J by 6 bases, 12 bases remained unmatched. CDR1 is DFQATT and CDR2 is SNEGSKA in the germline V gene (reference sequence). The CDR3 has 17 residues.

At least ten counts were recorded for this clonotype. In nucleotides, the CDR3 is TGTGCCAGCAGCCCCAGGGACCAAGAGACCCAGTACTTC. This sequence encodes CASSPRDQETQYF. The chain employs TRBV6-2 or TRBV6-3 and TRBJ2-5; D is possibly TRBD1 (5 bases). Trimming cost V 6 bases and J 0 bases, with 8 bases left between them. CDR3 length equals 13 residues. Germline V gene lookup returns CDR1 MNHEY and CDR2 SVGEGT.

To note about this clonotype: The junction does not match germline at one end; this may be a read error. V and J are TRBV7-2 and TRBJ2-5, with 7 bases aligning to TRBD2. With the DNA end fitting TRBJ2-7 better, the J assignment may be wrong. The CDR3 consists of 15 residues. In germline, CDR1 is SGHTA, CDR2 FQGNSA. The CDR3 DNA reads TGTGCCAACAGCCTATCTAGCGGAAAAACCTACGAGCAGTACTTC. Protein: CANSLSSGKTYEQYF.

This clonotype was observed a handful of times. This chain joins TRBV3-1 and TRBJ1-4; no reliable D call. V lost 6 bases and J lost 7, with 9 bases in between. Germline loops: CDR1 LGHDT, CDR2 YNNKEL (reference sequence). This CDR3 has 12 residues. As DNA, the CDR3 is TGTGCCAGCAGTCCTACGGCTGAAAAACTGTTTTTT. Its protein is CASSPTAEKLFF.

The chain links TRBV7-2 to TRBJ2-1; TRBD2 is a possible D gene (6 bases). Germline CDR1 is SGHTA and CDR2 is FQGNSA. V was shortened by 5 bases and J by 2 bases, with 10 bases between the two germline ends. CDR3 size: 14 residues. In nucleotides, the CDR3 is TGTGCCAGCAGCAGTAGCGGTGCCTACAATGAGCAGTTCTTC. It yields the protein CASSSSGAYNEQFF.

This chain links TRBV20-1 with TRBJ2-3, with 7 bases aligning to TRBD2. With V trimmed by 5 bases and J by 3 bases, 2 bases remained unmatched. The CDR3 contains 12 residues. The germline CDR1 and CDR2 sequences are DFQATT and SNEGSKA (reference sequence). The CDR3 region is CSAGGETDTQYF. For the CDR3, the DNA is TGCAGTGCTGGGGGGGAAACAGATACGCAGTATTTT.

This clonotype was observed a few times. This chain links TRBV7-2 with TRBJ2-7; 9 bases map to TRBD1. Germline V gives CDR1 SGHTA, CDR2 FQGNSA. The CDR3 extends over 15 amino acids. With V trimmed by 2 bases and J by 5 bases, 7 bases remained unmatched. The CDR3 coding sequence is TGTGCCAGCAGCTTATGGGGGACAGGGTCCCACGAGCAGTACTTC. Its protein product is CASSLWGTGSHEQYF.

In DNA form, the CDR3 reads TGTGCCAGCAGCTTGGACAGGGGATCCTACAATGAGCAGTACTTC. As protein: CASSLDRGSYNEQYF. V usage is TRBV5-8 and J usage is TRBJ2-5, with TRBD1 matching 7 bases. V lost 0 bases and J lost 11; bases outside the gene matches: 13. CDR1 SGHTS and CDR2 YDEGEE come from the germline V gene. The CDR3 runs to 15 residues.

This chain connects TRBV20-1 to TRBJ2-4; D might be TRBD2 (6 bases). TRBJ2-7 explains the end of the DNA better; the J call may be wrong. This CDR3 has 16 amino acids. Germline lookup yields CDR1 DFQATT and CDR2 SNEGSKA (reference sequence). DNA for the CDR3: TGCAGTGCTAGAGATCCCGCGGCGGGGAGAAAGAACGAGCAGTACTTC. Translation gives CSARDPAAGRKNEQYF.

The chain has TRBV10-1 and TRBJ2-1; D is possibly TRBD2 (7 bases). The germline V gene has CDR1 WNHNN and CDR2 SYGVQD (reference sequence). V lost 8 bases and J lost 7, with 18 bases in between. There are 14 residues in the CDR3. The CDR3 sequence is CASGLGRGANEQFF. The CDR3 region has the DNA TGCGCCAGCGGCCTAGGTCGGGGGGCGAATGAGCAGTTCTTC.